What follows are 13 T cell receptor beta chains derived from one specimen sequenced in a study of T cells of healthy individuals. TCRdb reanalysed the 5' RACE reads using MiXCR and keeps one entry per CDR3 protein. This table has about 82,000 distinct CDR3 sequences, about 4.8% appearing once. The receptor set was obtained from a female donor in good health.

Many counts were recorded for this clonotype. The gene calls are TRBV28 and TRBJ2-1; either TRBD1 or TRBD2 may supply D (5 bases each). Germline values: CDR1 MDHEN, CDR2 SYDVKM. CDR3 size: 13 residues. The V and J ends lost 8 bases and 8 bases respectively, with 16 bases between them. Here the CDR3 DNA reads TGTGCCAGCGGGACGGTACCGAACGATGAGCAGTTCTTC. The encoded protein is CASGTVPNDEQFF. Supplemented by reference TRBV28 and TRBJ2-1, the full variable domain reads DVKVTQSSRYLVKRTGEKVFLECVQDMDHENMFWYRQDPGLGLRLIYFSYDVKMKEKGDIPEGYSVSREKKERFSLILESASTNQTSMYLCASGTVPNDEQFFGPGTRLTVL.

This clonotype was seen ten or more times. J is TRBJ2-1 and V is TRBV11-3; 12 nucleotides match TRBD2. V gave up 3 bases and J gave up 7 bases; unmatched junction bases: 7. Per the germline V gene, CDR1 is SGHNT and CDR2 is YENEEA. There are 16 residues in the CDR3. DNA of the CDR3: TGTGCCAGCAGCTTTGGACTAGCGGGATATAGGAATGAGCAGTTCTTC. Its translation: CASSFGLAGYRNEQFF.

This clonotype was recorded a few times. The rearrangement joins TRBV20-1 to TRBJ2-3; TRBD2 agrees at 8 bases. This CDR3 region has 14 residues. Germline-derived CDR1 and CDR2 are DFQATT and SNEGSKA (reference sequence). V lost 6 bases and J lost 2; bases outside the gene matches: 7. The CDR3 is CSAGTSGPTDTQYF. CDR3 DNA: TGCAGTGCGGGAACTAGCGGTCCCACAGATACGCAGTATTTT.

This clonotype was picked up a small number of times. J is TRBJ1-1 and V is TRBV29-1, with a possible D match to TRBD1 (6 bases). The CDR3 contains 13 residues. CDR1 is SQVTM, CDR2 ANQGSEA, per germline. V lost 7 bases to trimming and J lost 5 bases, with 17 bases between them. The CDR3 region is CSGAKGGRTEAFF. The CDR3 nucleotides are TGCAGCGGTGCCAAGGGGGGTAGGACTGAAGCTTTCTTT.

The table lists this clonotype with many counts. The chain carries TRBV11-2 and TRBJ1-1; D is perhaps TRBD1 (5 bases). The CDR3 length is 13 residues. The V end lost 0 bases, the J end lost 7 bases, and 9 bases lay between the germline ends. Germline lookup yields CDR1 SGHAT and CDR2 FQNNGV. The CDR3 DNA reads as TGTGCCAGCAGCTTAGACAGGGCGGGTGAAGCTTTCTTT. Translated, it gives CASSLDRAGEAFF.

This clonotype occurred a few times. This sequence joins TRBV5-1 and TRBJ2-7; D is unclear. Germline CDR1 reads SGHRS; CDR2 reads YFSETQ. Trimming took 1 base from V and 5 from J, leaving 13 bases between them. The CDR3 consists of 14 residues. The CDR3 sequence is CASSLQQKVHEQYF. The CDR3 DNA sequence: TGCGCCAGCAGCTTGCAACAGAAGGTGCACGAGCAGTACTTC.

This clonotype has at least ten counts. CDR3 DNA: TGTGCCAGCAGTTTTAGGAGGCCCGAGGGGAATCAGCCCCAGCATTTT. It codes for CASSFRRPEGNQPQHF. The chain couples TRBV6-2 or TRBV6-3 to TRBJ1-5; D possibly corresponds to TRBD1 (5 bases). The CDR3 length is 16 residues. CDR1 and CDR2 (germline): MNHEY, SVGEGT. V dropped 4 bases and J dropped 4 bases, with 17 bases sitting between them.

At least ten counts were recorded for this clonotype. The gene calls are TRBV7-2 and TRBJ1-5; a possible D gene is TRBD1 (6 bases). This CDR3 spans 15 amino acids. With 1 base removed from V and 3 bases from J, the gap between germline ends came to 10 bases. In germline, CDR1 is SGHTA, CDR2 FQGNSA. The CDR3 nucleotides are TGTGCCAGCAGCTTAGGGAGGGGGGACAATCAGCCCCAGCATTTT. It is translated as CASSLGRGDNQPQHF.

This clonotype occurred a few times. V usage is TRBV6-5 and J usage is TRBJ2-7, with a possible D match to TRBD2 (5 bases). Germline V gene sequence: CDR1 MNHEY, CDR2 SVGAGI. The CDR3 extends over 13 amino acids. The germline V and J ends were trimmed by 5 bases and 1 base, with 9 bases remaining between them. CDR3 loop: CASSPSRSYEQYF. In DNA form, the CDR3 reads TGTGCCAGCAGTCCTAGCAGGTCCTACGAGCAGTACTTC.

The chain recombines TRBV29-1 with TRBJ2-3; 8 bases fit TRBD2. This CDR3 spans 15 amino acids. V shed 4 bases, J shed 6 bases, and the junction held 12 bases outside the gene matches. Germline V gene lookup returns CDR1 SQVTM and CDR2 ANQGSEA. DNA of the CDR3: TGCAGCGTTGCTATGGGACTAGTCCTGCTCGATACGCAGTATTTT. Protein sequence: CSVAMGLVLLDTQYF.

This clonotype was seen a few times. The chain carries TRBV20-1 and TRBJ2-2; tentative D call: TRBD1 (6 bases). This CDR3 has 15 amino acids. Germline assignment: CDR1 DFQATT and CDR2 SNEGSKA (reference sequence). V shed 3 bases and J shed 1 base, with 12 bases lying between them. CDR3 sequence (DNA): TGCAGTGCTAGGGGAACAGGGATGAACACCGGGGAGCTGTTTTTT. It codes for CSARGTGMNTGELFF.

Remarks on this clonotype: Just one base apart from a much larger clone, this may be a read error. The chain joins TRBV11-1 to TRBJ1-1; no definite D call. Germline-derived CDR1 and CDR2 are SGHAT and FQDESV (reference sequence). There are 12 residues in the CDR3. CDR3 DNA sequence: TGTGCCGGCAGCTCCCTTAAGGCGAAAGCTTTCTTT. Its protein product is CAGSSLKAKAFF.

This clonotype was detected many times. The V call is TRBV7-2, the J call TRBJ2-7; D might be TRBD2 (5 bases). CDR1 and CDR2 (germline): SGHTA, FQGNSA. CDR3 size: 14 residues. Trimming took 2 bases from V and 6 from J, leaving 14 bases between them. The CDR3: CASSLILRGREQYF. The DNA of the CDR3 is TGTGCCAGCAGCTTAATATTGCGAGGGCGCGAGCAGTACTTC. The full variable domain, with the rest looked up from reference TRBV7-2 and TRBJ2-7, is GAGVSQSPSNKVTEKGKDVELRCDPISGHTALYWYRQSLGQGLEFLIYFQGNSAPDKSGLPSDRFSAERTGGSVSTLTIQRTQQEDSAVYLCASSLILRGREQYFGPGTRLTVT.